Shown below are 14 T cell receptor beta chains from a single sample sequenced in a study of OX40 agonist ivuxolimab in advanced cancers. Produced via immunoSEQ multiplex PCR; TCRdb's table is partial and in-frame only. In the table there are fewer than 55,000 clones, 81% of which are singletons. The sequences come from CD4+ or CD8+ T cells sorted from blood, collected in a trial of the OX40 agonist ivuxolimab. These receptors were collected from an adult with an advanced solid tumor such as melanoma, head and neck, liver or kidney cancer.

This clone was recorded only once. J is TRBJ2-7 and V is TRBV4-1; D is possibly TRBD2 (5 bases). The CDR3 has 13 amino acids. Trimming stripped 4 bases from V and 5 bases from J, with 12 bases between. Germline V CDR1 and CDR2: MGHRA, YSYEKL. The CDR3 DNA reads as TGCGCCAGCAGCCTGACGCCCGGGGACGAGCAGTACTTC. It specifies CASSLTPGDEQYF.

The rearrangement links TRBV13 to TRBJ1-1, with D possibly TRBD1 on 5 matching bases. The germline gives CDR1 PRHDT, CDR2 FYEKMQ (reference sequence). CDR3 size: 14 residues. The ends were cut back, 2 bases at V and 4 bases at J, with 11 bases in the middle. This CDR3 reads CASSLPDTSTEAFF. CDR3 nucleotide sequence: TGTGCCAGCAGCTTACCGGACACATCCACTGAAGCTTTCTTT. The full variable domain, completed using reference TRBV13 and TRBJ1-1, is AAGVIQSPRHLIKEKRETATLKCYPIPRHDTVYWYQQGPGQDPQFLISFYEKMQSDKGSIPDRFSAQQFSDYHSELNMSSLELGDSALYFCASSLPDTSTEAFFGQGTRLTVV.

The chain is built from TRBV11-2 and TRBJ2-5; no definite D call. Trimming removed 7 bases from V and 5 bases from J, with 14 bases in between. Per the germline V gene, CDR1 is SGHAT and CDR2 is FQNNGV. The CDR3 spans 13 residues. This CDR3 is CASTYNLWETQYF. DNA of the CDR3: TGTGCCAGCACCTACAACCTTTGGGAGACCCAGTACTTC.

DNA of the CDR3: TGTGCCAGCAGCTCCCCCGTGACAGGGGCTGAAGAGCAGTACTTC. Residues: CASSSPVTGAEEQYF. This chain uses TRBV5-4 with TRBJ2-7; 8 nucleotides match TRBD1. Germline CDR1 reads SGHNT; CDR2 reads YYREEE (reference sequence). After removal of 3 bases from V and 7 bases from J, the junction contained 12 bases not matched to a gene. This CDR3 spans 15 amino acids.

As for this clone: The conserved phenylalanine or tryptophan is not found at the CDR3 terminus, so this likely reflects a read error. CDR3 region: CASSFRTGWRYGYTS. The DNA for the CDR3 is TGTGCCAGCAGTTTTCGGACAGGGTGGAGGTATGGCTACACCTCC. V usage is TRBV28 and J usage is TRBJ1-2; 8 positions agree with TRBD1. The V gene's germline CDR1 is MDHEN and CDR2 SYDVKM. The CDR3 has 15 residues. With V trimmed by 3 bases and J by 5 bases, 8 bases remained unmatched.

This chain uses TRBV4-1 with TRBJ2-5; the match to TRBD1 covers 7 bases. The V segment lost 3 bases and the J segment 2 bases; nucleotides outside the gene matches: 3. CDR1 and CDR2 (germline): MGHRA, YSYEKL. The CDR3 has 14 amino acids. CDR3 in amino acids: CASSQTGQQETQYF. The CDR3 DNA reads as TGCGCCAGCAGCCAGACGGGACAGCAAGAGACCCAGTACTTC.

On this clone itself: The same CDR3 can be traced to other DNA sequences in this sample. The rearrangement links TRBV27 to TRBJ2-3; the D gene could be TRBD1 or TRBD2 (5 bases each). CDR1 and CDR2 from the germline V gene are MNHEY and SMNVEV (reference sequence). Deletions cut 4 bases from V and 2 bases from J, with 10 bases between. This CDR3 region has 14 residues. The CDR3 protein is CASSSRGYTDTQYF. CDR3 sequence (DNA): TGTGCCAGCAGTTCGAGGGGATACACAGATACGCAGTATTTT.

The CDR3 loop is CASSFLPGQFYGYTF. The CDR3 region has the DNA TGTGCCAGCAGCTTTTTACCGGGACAGTTCTATGGCTACACCTTC. This chain uses TRBV7-9 with TRBJ1-2, with 7 positions matching TRBD1. CDR1 SEHNR and CDR2 FQNEAQ come from the germline V gene (reference sequence). This CDR3 spans 15 amino acids. Unmatched junction bases numbered 8, after V lost 3 bases and J lost 4 bases.

The V call is TRBV11-3, the J call TRBJ2-7; D gene ambiguous. CDR1 and CDR2 from the germline V gene are SGHNT and YENEEA. V was trimmed by 5 bases and J by 5 bases, leaving 16 bases between them. The CDR3 loop spans 14 amino acids. CDR3: CASSPRAHSHEQYV. The CDR3 nucleotides read TGTGCCAGCAGCCCCCGGGCACATTCCCACGAGCAGTACGTC.

V and J are TRBV28 and TRBJ2-5; TRBD1 aligns across 8 bases. J gave up 5 bases and V 4 bases, and 21 bases lay outside the gene matches. This CDR3 spans 19 amino acids. Per germline, CDR1 MDHEN and CDR2 SYDVKM. The CDR3: CASSSFSTGAKVGSETQYF. Here the CDR3 DNA reads TGTGCCAGCAGTTCCTTTTCGACAGGGGCGAAGGTAGGCTCGGAGACCCAGTACTTC.

CDR3 protein: CSVEGRRGGDTDTQYF. As DNA, the CDR3 is TGCAGCGTTGAAGGCAGACGGGGCGGGGACACAGATACGCAGTATTTT. V is TRBV29-1 and J is TRBJ2-3; D perhaps matches TRBD2 (6 bases). The CDR3 runs to 16 residues. V lost 1 base to trimming and J lost 2 bases, with 16 bases between them. The V gene's germline CDR1 is SQVTM and CDR2 ANQGSEA.

The CDR3 reads CSVAPQTSTDTQYF. For the CDR3, the DNA is TGCAGCGTTGCTCCACAGACTAGCACAGATACGCAGTATTTT. The chain employs TRBV29-1 and TRBJ2-3; no clear D. The CDR3 has 14 amino acids. Trimming removed 4 bases at V and 0 bases at J, with 11 bases between. Germline CDR1 and CDR2: SQVTM and ANQGSEA.

The J gene is TRBJ1-1, the V gene TRBV19, with D maybe TRBD1 (5 bases). Trimming removed 3 bases from V and 4 bases from J, with 9 bases in between. Germline CDR1 is LNHDA and CDR2 is SQIVND (reference sequence). CDR3 length: 13 amino acids. Here the CDR3 reads CASSIDSSTEAFF. CDR3 nucleotides: TGTGCCAGTAGTATTGACAGCTCCACTGAAGCTTTCTTT.

The CDR3 loop is CANAQGHQPQHF. The CDR3 bases are TGTGCCAACGCACAGGGGCACCAGCCCCAGCATTTT. This sequence joins TRBV28 and TRBJ1-5; 7 bases line up with TRBD1. J lost 7 bases, V lost 10 bases, and 7 bases had no gene match. The CDR3 runs 12 residues. The germline V gene has CDR1 MDHEN and CDR2 SYDVKM.